These 15 T cell receptor beta chains were all obtained from the same sample, sequenced in a study of T cell repertoires in cytomegalovirus infection. One entry per CDR3 protein, called by TCRdb with MiXCR from the reads. The data show almost 500,000 distinct CDR3 sequences, around 11% seen once. Specimen: PBMCs. The receptors derive from a human donor in good health (CMV status not recorded). Some clones in this sample may be carry-over from other donors' samples.

This clonotype was observed a few times. The chain employs TRBV28 and TRBJ1-1; maybe TRBD1 (6 bases). This CDR3 has 12 amino acids. The germline CDR1 and CDR2 sequences are MDHEN and SYDVKM. Trimming pared 5 bases from V and 12 bases from J, leaving 16 bases between. The DNA for the CDR3 is TGTGCCAGCAGTCTGACACAGGGAGAACCTTTCTTT. Translating it yields CASSLTQGEPFF.

The V and J genes are TRBV28 and TRBJ1-6, with 7 bases aligning to TRBD1. After removal of 3 bases from V and 7 bases from J, the junction contained 6 bases not matched to a gene. The CDR3 runs to 15 residues. Germline loops: CDR1 MDHEN, CDR2 SYDVKM. CDR3 protein: CASSFPTGINSPLHF. The CDR3 nucleotides read TGTGCCAGCAGTTTCCCGACAGGGATCAATTCACCCCTCCACTTT. The complete variable domain, with remaining parts taken from reference TRBV28 and TRBJ1-6, reads DVKVTQSSRYLVKRTGEKVFLECVQDMDHENMFWYRQDPGLGLRLIYFSYDVKMKEKGDIPEGYSVSREKKERFSLILESASTNQTSMYLCASSFPTGINSPLHFGNGTRLTVT.

This clonotype was picked up many times. The chain uses TRBV5-1 and TRBJ1-1; no clear D gene. The CDR3 totals 14 residues. The V gene lost 4 bases and the J gene lost 5 bases, with 15 bases spanning the gap. Germline-derived CDR1 and CDR2 are SGHRS and YFSETQ. CDR3: CASSPTPDVTEAFF. The DNA of the CDR3 is TGCGCCAGCAGCCCGACCCCGGACGTAACTGAAGCTTTCTTT.

The table lists this clonotype with many counts. J is TRBJ2-1 and V is TRBV25-1; a weak D match, TRBD2 (6 bases). The CDR3 consists of 19 residues. V lost 5 bases, J lost 6 bases, and 29 bases lay in between. Germline lookup yields CDR1 MGHDK and CDR2 SYGVNS. The CDR3 sequence: CASSLTMYSGTQEVNEQFF. The CDR3, as DNA: TGTGCCAGCAGTCTGACAATGTATAGCGGTACTCAGGAGGTCAATGAGCAGTTCTTC.

The J gene is TRBJ1-5, the V gene TRBV5-1; D unclear. The V and J ends lost 0 bases and 2 bases respectively, with 9 bases between them. From germline, CDR1 is SGHRS and CDR2 YFSETQ. The CDR3 contains 15 residues. DNA for the CDR3: TGCGCCAGCAGCTTGGACCCCCAGGGCAATCAGCCCCAGCATTTT. Its translation is CASSLDPQGNQPQHF.

In its sample, this clonotype was seen many times. The genes are TRBV28 and TRBJ2-1; no firm D call. The V and J ends lost 5 bases and 6 bases respectively, with 14 bases between them. CDR1 and CDR2 from the germline V gene are MDHEN and SYDVKM. The CDR3 loop spans 14 amino acids. The chain's CDR3 is CASSELPSGNEQFF. Here the CDR3 DNA reads TGTGCCAGCAGTGAGCTCCCTTCGGGCAATGAGCAGTTCTTC.

The table lists this clonotype with many counts. The gene calls are TRBV7-6 and TRBJ2-2; D uncertain. Trimming removed 1 base from V and 3 bases from J, with 9 bases in between. The CDR3 is 15 residues long. Germline CDR1 is SGHVS and CDR2 is FNYEAQ. Written as DNA, the CDR3 is TGTGCCAGCAGCTTAGGAGGCGAATACACCGGGGAGCTGTTTTTT. This codes for CASSLGGEYTGELFF. The complete variable domain, with remaining parts taken from reference TRBV7-6 and TRBJ2-2, reads GAGVSQSPRYKVTKRGQDVALRCDPISGHVSLYWYRQALGQGPEFLTYFNYEAQQDKSGLPNDRFSAERPEGSISTLTIQRTEQRDSAMYRCASSLGGEYTGELFFGEGSRLTVL.

This clonotype was seen many times. The chain links TRBV7-3 to TRBJ2-6, with D possibly being TRBD1 or TRBD2 (5 bases each). The V end was cut by 5 bases, the J end by 0 bases, with 14 bases between. Germline V CDR1 and CDR2: SGHTA, FQGTGA. This CDR3 has 17 residues. CDR3 nucleotide sequence: TGTGCCAGCAGCACTAGAACAGGCCCCTCTGGGGCCAACGTCCTGACTTTC. Translation gives CASSTRTGPSGANVLTF.

This clonotype has ten or more counts. The CDR3 DNA sequence: TGTGCCAGCAGCTCCGACAGGGCTAGCAATCAGCCCCAGCATTTT. Its protein is CASSSDRASNQPQHF. This chain connects TRBV6-5 to TRBJ1-5; 7 bases agree with TRBD1. V was pared by 6 bases and J by 0 bases, with 5 bases of the junction left unmatched. The CDR3 totals 15 residues. Germline CDR1 reads MNHEY; CDR2 reads SVGAGI.

The sample holds many counts of this clonotype. This chain joins TRBV28 and TRBJ1-2; 9 bases match TRBD1. This CDR3 contains 16 residues. The V and J ends lost 5 bases and 8 bases, in that order; junction bases with no gene match: 15. CDR1 and CDR2 from the germline V gene are MDHEN and SYDVKM. The CDR3 reads CASSTLVDRGLRGYTF. The CDR3, as DNA: TGTGCCAGCAGTACCCTCGTGGACAGGGGATTGCGCGGCTACACCTTC.

This clonotype was found a few times. The chain's CDR3 is CASSIGKAGRNTEAFF. The CDR3 DNA sequence: TGTGCCAGTAGTATAGGGAAGGCAGGGCGGAACACTGAAGCTTTCTTT. The rearrangement links TRBV19 to TRBJ1-1, with a possible D match to TRBD1 (5 bases). This CDR3 is built from 16 residues. In germline, CDR1 is LNHDA, CDR2 SQIVND (reference sequence). Trimming took off 1 base at V and 1 base at J, with 13 bases between the two ends.

In this sample, this clonotype turned up many times. The V and J genes are TRBV10-3 and TRBJ1-2, with 7 bases that match TRBD1. Germline V gene sequence: CDR1 ENHRY, CDR2 SYGVKD. V lost 3 bases to trimming and J lost 8 bases; unmatched junction nucleotides: 12. CDR3 length: 15 amino acids. CDR3 sequence (DNA): TGTGCCATCAGTGAAGGGGCAGGGGGTTTCTTAGGCTACACCTTC. Protein: CAISEGAGGFLGYTF.

The CDR3 DNA reads TGTGCCAGCGCTGTGGGGGGACAAGAGACCCAGTACTTC. Protein product: CASAVGGQETQYF. The chain uses TRBV6-2 or TRBV6-3 and TRBJ2-5; a weak D match, TRBD2 (6 bases). CDR1 is MNHEY, CDR2 SVGEGT, per germline. The V end lost 8 bases, the J end lost 2 bases, and 12 bases lay between the germline ends. The CDR3 covers 13 residues.

The table lists this clonotype with many counts. At one end the junction does not follow the germline gene, possibly because of a read error. The chain recombines TRBV7-9 with TRBJ1-2; 7 bases line up with TRBD1. The CDR3 is 12 amino acids. Germline V gene lookup returns CDR1 SEHNR and CDR2 FQNEAQ (reference sequence). DNA of the CDR3: TGTGCCAGCAGCGAGAGGGACAGTTACCAAGACTTC. Amino acid sequence: CASSERDSYQDF.

This clonotype was counted ten times or more. The chain combines TRBV28 with TRBJ2-7, with 7 nucleotides matching TRBD2. V lost 1 base to trimming and J lost 4 bases; unmatched junction nucleotides: 7. The CDR3 runs 15 residues. Germline CDR1 is MDHEN and CDR2 is SYDVKM. CDR3 loop: CASSLYWEGGYEQYF. The DNA for the CDR3 is TGTGCCAGCAGTTTATATTGGGAGGGCGGGTACGAGCAGTACTTC. The whole variable domain, remainder taken from reference TRBV28 and TRBJ2-7, is DVKVTQSSRYLVKRTGEKVFLECVQDMDHENMFWYRQDPGLGLRLIYFSYDVKMKEKGDIPEGYSVSREKKERFSLILESASTNQTSMYLCASSLYWEGGYEQYFGPGTRLTVT.